The 13 T cell receptor beta chains presented below share a single source sample, sequenced in a study of human T cells and chemical hapten exposure. The time point: patch test 3, about 24 weeks after DPC sensitization. The sample's treatment: therapeutic diphenylcyclopropenone sensitization with weekly scalp DPC. TCRdb ran MiXCR on the RACE reads and lists one entry per CDR3 protein. The table records some 62,000 distinct CDR3 sequences, about 10% of them present only once. Specimen: whole blood, collected in connection with sensitization to the hapten diphenylcyclopropenone (DPC). Source of these receptors: a woman aged 25 to 45 with alopecia areata. Some clones in this sample may be carry-over from other donors' samples.

The chain couples TRBV6-1 to TRBJ1-5, with TRBD1 matching 7 bases. The germline CDR1 and CDR2 sequences are MNHNS and SASEGT. The trim removed 10 bases at V and 4 bases at J, leaving 7 bases unmatched. The CDR3 contains 13 residues. The CDR3 DNA is TGTGCCATATCCGGGACAGAGAATCAGCCCCAGCATTTT. This codes for CAISGTENQPQHF.

This clonotype was observed many times. V and J are TRBV7-2 and TRBJ2-7; D is possibly TRBD1 (6 bases). The CDR3 runs 14 residues. V lost 4 bases, J lost 4 bases, and 14 bases lay in between. Looked up from germline, CDR1 is SGHTA and CDR2 is FQGNSA. The CDR3 loop is CASSYRAMQYEQYF. CDR3 DNA sequence: TGTGCCAGCAGCTACAGGGCTATGCAGTACGAGCAGTACTTC.

V is TRBV6-5 and J is TRBJ1-2; TRBD1 agrees at 7 bases. V trimming: 5 bases; J trimming: 5 bases; junction bases outside the gene matches: 11. Per germline, CDR1 MNHEY and CDR2 SVGAGI. The length of the CDR3 is 15 residues. CDR3 nucleotide sequence: TGTGCCAGCAGTCAGGGGGTCGTCAACGATTATGGCTACACCTTC. It codes for CASSQGVVNDYGYTF.

This rearrangement joins TRBV5-5 to TRBJ1-4, with no clear D. The CDR3 is 14 residues long. V gave up 0 bases and J gave up 7 bases, with 10 bases separating them. In germline, CDR1 is SGHKS, CDR2 YYEKEE (reference sequence). The DNA for the CDR3 is TGTGCCAGCAGCTTGGGGGCTTCGACTGAAAAACTGTTTTTT. Protein sequence: CASSLGASTEKLFF.

The J gene is TRBJ1-5, the V gene TRBV19; D remains ambiguous. The CDR3 loop spans 15 amino acids. V was pared by 5 bases and J by 4 bases, with 15 bases between. The germline gives CDR1 LNHDA, CDR2 SQIVND (reference sequence). The CDR3 reads CASSPATRGNQPQHF. The CDR3 DNA is TGTGCCAGTAGTCCCGCCACGCGGGGAAATCAGCCCCAGCATTTT.

This clonotype was seen many times. This sequence joins TRBV9 and TRBJ2-7; maybe TRBD1 (6 bases). CDR1 SGDLS and CDR2 YYNGEE come from the germline V gene. The CDR3 spans 15 residues. Trimming removed 2 bases from V and 0 bases from J, with 12 bases in between. The CDR3 here is CASSVAGTSSYEQYF. The DNA for the CDR3 is TGTGCCAGCAGCGTGGCAGGGACATCCTCCTACGAGCAGTACTTC. Full variable domain (missing parts from reference TRBV9 and TRBJ2-7): DSGVTQTPKHLITATGQRVTLRCSPRSGDLSVYWYQQSLDQGLQFLIQYYNGEERAKGNILERFSAQQFPDLHSELNLSSLELGDSALYFCASSVAGTSSYEQYFGPGTRLTVT.

This clonotype has ten or more counts. V is TRBV18 and J is TRBJ1-3; the D gene is possibly TRBD1 (5 bases). Germline assignment: CDR1 KGHSH and CDR2 LQKENI. There are 17 residues in the CDR3. Between the trimmed V and J ends, which lost 0 bases and 1 base, there was a span of 13 bases. CDR3 in amino acids: CASSPPDLRGSGNTIYF. The CDR3, as DNA: TGTGCCAGCTCACCACCGGACTTGAGGGGTTCTGGAAACACCATATATTTT.

This clonotype was seen at least ten times. Given the absence of the conserved phenylalanine or tryptophan at the CDR3 end, a read error is likely. The DNA is omitted, as the CDR3 cannot be located on it reliably, and the CDR3 follows TCRdb's listing. The V gene is TRBV28, the J gene TRBJ2-7; TRBD1, the table's D call, was not compared with the DNA. CDR1 is MDHEN and CDR2 is SYDVKM in the germline V gene. The CDR3 extends over 10 residues, inclusive of both ends. The CDR3 loop reads CASSLCGGST.

This clonotype came up a few times. J is TRBJ2-5 and V is TRBV7-6, with unresolved D. V was shortened by 2 bases and J by 2 bases, with 9 bases between the two germline ends. This CDR3 region has 14 residues. Looked up from germline, CDR1 is SGHVS and CDR2 is FNYEAQ. The CDR3 loop reads CASSLNALQETQYF. For the CDR3, the DNA is TGTGCCAGCAGCTTAAATGCTTTACAAGAGACCCAGTACTTC.

J is TRBJ1-6 and V is TRBV28, with D tentatively TRBD1 (5 bases). The CDR3 consists of 12 residues. Germline V lookup: CDR1 MDHEN, CDR2 SYDVKM. The ends were cut back, 7 bases at V and 10 bases at J, with 11 bases in the middle. CDR3 sequence reads: CASTGIDSPLHF. In DNA, the CDR3 is TGTGCCAGCACAGGGATCGACTCACCCCTCCACTTT.

This clonotype was picked up a small number of times. The rearrangement links TRBV20-1 to TRBJ2-1, with 7 bases matching TRBD2. Per germline, CDR1 DFQATT and CDR2 SNEGSKA (reference sequence). The length of the CDR3 is 13 residues. J was trimmed by 7 bases and V by 5 bases; bases with no gene match: 8. Written as DNA, the CDR3 is TGCAGTGCTTGGGAGGGGCTTTCGAATGAGCAGTTCTTC. Its protein product is CSAWEGLSNEQFF.

This clonotype was observed at least ten times. CDR3 in amino acids: CASSQDRTNYGYTF. The CDR3 nucleotides read TGTGCCAGCAGCCAGGACAGAACTAACTATGGCTACACCTTC. The chain uses TRBV7-2 and TRBJ1-2; TRBD1 is a possible D gene (6 bases). CDR1 and CDR2 from the germline V gene are SGHTA and FQGNSA. This CDR3 has 14 amino acids. Trimming removed 5 bases at V and 0 bases at J, with 10 bases between.

This clonotype was observed at least ten times. V is TRBV19 and J is TRBJ2-7, with 7 bases that match TRBD1. The CDR3 length is 16 residues. V trimming: 4 bases; J trimming: 2 bases; junction bases outside the gene matches: 11. The V gene's germline CDR1 is LNHDA and CDR2 SQIVND (reference sequence). The CDR3 region is CASSTFTTGAAYEQYF. DNA for the CDR3: TGTGCCAGTAGTACCTTTACCACAGGGGCCGCCTACGAGCAGTACTTC.